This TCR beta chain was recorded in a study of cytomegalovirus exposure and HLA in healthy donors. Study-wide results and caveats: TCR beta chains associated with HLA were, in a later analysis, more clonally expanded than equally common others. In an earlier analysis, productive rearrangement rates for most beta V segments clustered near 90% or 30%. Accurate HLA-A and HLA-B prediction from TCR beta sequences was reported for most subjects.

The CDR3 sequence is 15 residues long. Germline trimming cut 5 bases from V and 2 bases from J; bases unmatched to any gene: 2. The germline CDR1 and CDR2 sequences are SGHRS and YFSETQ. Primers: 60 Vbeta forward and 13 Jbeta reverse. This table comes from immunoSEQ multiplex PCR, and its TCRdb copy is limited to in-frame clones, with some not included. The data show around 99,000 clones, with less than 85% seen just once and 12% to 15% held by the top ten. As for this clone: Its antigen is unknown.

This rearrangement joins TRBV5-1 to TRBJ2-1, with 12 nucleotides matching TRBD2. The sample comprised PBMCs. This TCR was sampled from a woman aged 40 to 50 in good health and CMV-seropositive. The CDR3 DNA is TGCGCCAGCAGACGGACTAGCGGGGCCTACAATGAGCAGTTCTTC. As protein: CASRRTSGAYNEQFF.